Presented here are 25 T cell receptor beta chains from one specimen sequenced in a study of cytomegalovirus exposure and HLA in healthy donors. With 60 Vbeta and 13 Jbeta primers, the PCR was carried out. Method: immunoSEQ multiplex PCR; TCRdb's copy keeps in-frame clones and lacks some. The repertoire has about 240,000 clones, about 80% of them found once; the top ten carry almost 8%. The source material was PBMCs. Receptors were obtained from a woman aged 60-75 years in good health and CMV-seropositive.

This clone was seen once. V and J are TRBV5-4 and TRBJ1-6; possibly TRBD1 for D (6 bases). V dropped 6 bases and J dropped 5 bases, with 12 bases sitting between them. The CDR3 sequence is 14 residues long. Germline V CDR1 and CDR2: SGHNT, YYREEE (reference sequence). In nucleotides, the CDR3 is TGTGCCAGCACCTCAGGGGCAGATAATTCACCCCTCCACTTT. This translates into CASTSGADNSPLHF.

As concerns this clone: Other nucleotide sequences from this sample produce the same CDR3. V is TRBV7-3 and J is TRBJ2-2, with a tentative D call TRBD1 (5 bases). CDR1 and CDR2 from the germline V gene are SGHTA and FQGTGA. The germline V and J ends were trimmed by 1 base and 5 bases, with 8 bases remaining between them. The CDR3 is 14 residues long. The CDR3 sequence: CASSLSRDTGELFF. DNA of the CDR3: TGTGCCAGCAGCTTAAGCAGGGATACCGGGGAGCTGTTTTTT.

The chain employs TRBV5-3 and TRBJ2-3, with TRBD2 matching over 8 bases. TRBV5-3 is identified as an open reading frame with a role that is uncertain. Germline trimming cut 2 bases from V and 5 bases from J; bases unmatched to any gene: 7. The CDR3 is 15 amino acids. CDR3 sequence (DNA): TGTGCCAGAAGCTTCGCTCTAGCGGGCAGAGATACGCAGTATTTT. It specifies CARSFALAGRDTQYF.

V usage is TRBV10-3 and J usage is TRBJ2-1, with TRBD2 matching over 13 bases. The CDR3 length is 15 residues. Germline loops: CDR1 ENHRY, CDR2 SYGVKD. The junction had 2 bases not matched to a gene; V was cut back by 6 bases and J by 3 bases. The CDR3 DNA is TGTGCCATCAGCGGACTAGCGGGAGTCTACAATGAGCAGTTCTTC. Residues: CAISGLAGVYNEQFF.

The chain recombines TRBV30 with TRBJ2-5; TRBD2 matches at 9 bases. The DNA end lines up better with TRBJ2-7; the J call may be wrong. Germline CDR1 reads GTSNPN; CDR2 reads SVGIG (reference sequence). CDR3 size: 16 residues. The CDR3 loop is CAWSTVLAGPSYEQYF. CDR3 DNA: TGTGCCTGGAGCACGGTTCTAGCGGGACCTTCCTACGAGCAGTACTTC.

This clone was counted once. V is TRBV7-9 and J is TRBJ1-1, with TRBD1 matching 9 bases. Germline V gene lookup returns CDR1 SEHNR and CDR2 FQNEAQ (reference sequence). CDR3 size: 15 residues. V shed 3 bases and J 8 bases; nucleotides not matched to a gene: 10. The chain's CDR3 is CASSFTRDRESEAFF. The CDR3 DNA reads TGTGCCAGCAGCTTTACCCGGGACAGGGAGTCCGAAGCTTTCTTT.

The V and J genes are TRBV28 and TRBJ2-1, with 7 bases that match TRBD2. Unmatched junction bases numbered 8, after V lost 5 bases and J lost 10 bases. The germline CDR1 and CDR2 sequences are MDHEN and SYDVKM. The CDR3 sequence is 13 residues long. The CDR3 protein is CASSSRGVSEQFF. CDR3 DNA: TGTGCCAGCAGTAGTCGGGGGGTATCCGAGCAGTTCTTC. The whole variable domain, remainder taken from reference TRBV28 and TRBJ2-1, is DVKVTQSSRYLVKRTGEKVFLECVQDMDHENMFWYRQDPGLGLRLIYFSYDVKMKEKGDIPEGYSVSREKKERFSLILESASTNQTSMYLCASSSRGVSEQFFGPGTRLTVL.

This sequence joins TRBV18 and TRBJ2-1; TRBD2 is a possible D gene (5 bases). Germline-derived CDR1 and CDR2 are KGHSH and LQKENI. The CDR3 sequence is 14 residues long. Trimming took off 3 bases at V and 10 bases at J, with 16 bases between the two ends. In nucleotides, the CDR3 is TGTGCCAGCTCACCGGCGAGGTGGAGGTCAGAGCAGTTCTTC. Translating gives CASSPARWRSEQFF.

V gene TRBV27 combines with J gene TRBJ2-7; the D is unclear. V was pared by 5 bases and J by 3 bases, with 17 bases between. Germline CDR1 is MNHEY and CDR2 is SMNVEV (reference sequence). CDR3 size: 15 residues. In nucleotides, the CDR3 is TGTGCCAGCAGTCCCGTCGGCGGAACGCTCTACGAGCAGTACTTC. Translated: CASSPVGGTLYEQYF.

CDR3 DNA: TGTGCCCGCGGAGTCAGGGGCGGAAAGACCCAGTACTTC. It is translated as CARGVRGGKTQYF. V and J are TRBV2 and TRBJ2-5; possible D gene TRBD1, 6 bases. Trimming stripped 11 bases from V and 6 bases from J, with 19 bases between. Germline CDR1 is SNHLY and CDR2 is FYNNEI. The CDR3 spans 13 residues.

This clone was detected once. The DNA for the CDR3 is TGTGCCAGTAGTATAGGACTAGCGGGAGGAGTCTACAATGAGCAGTTCTTC. Protein sequence: CASSIGLAGGVYNEQFF. This chain links TRBV19 with TRBJ2-1; 13 bases map to TRBD2. The J segment lost 3 bases and the V segment lost 1 base, leaving 3 bases of the junction unmatched. CDR3 length equals 17 residues. The germline CDR1 and CDR2 sequences are LNHDA and SQIVND (reference sequence).

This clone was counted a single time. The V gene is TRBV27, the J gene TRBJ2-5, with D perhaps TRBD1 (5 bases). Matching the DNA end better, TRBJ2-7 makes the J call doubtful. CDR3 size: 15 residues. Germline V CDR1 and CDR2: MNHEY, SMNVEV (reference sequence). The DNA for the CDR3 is TGTGCCAGCAGTTATGACCCGGCAGGGTTAGGCGAGCAGTACTTC. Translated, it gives CASSYDPAGLGEQYF.

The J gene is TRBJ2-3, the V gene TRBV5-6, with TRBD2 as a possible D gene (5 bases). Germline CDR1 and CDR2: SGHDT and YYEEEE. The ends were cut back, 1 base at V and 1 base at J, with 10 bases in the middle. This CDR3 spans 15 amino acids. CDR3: CASSLSGGRTDTQYF. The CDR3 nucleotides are TGTGCCAGCAGCTTGTCTGGCGGGCGCACAGATACGCAGTATTTT.

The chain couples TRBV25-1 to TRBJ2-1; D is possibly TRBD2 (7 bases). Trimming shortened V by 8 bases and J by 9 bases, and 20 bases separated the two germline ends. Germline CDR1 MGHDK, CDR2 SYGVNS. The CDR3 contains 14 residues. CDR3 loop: CASSNKGGGGEQFF. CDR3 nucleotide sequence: TGTGCCAGCTCCAACAAGGGGGGGGGCGGTGAGCAGTTCTTC.

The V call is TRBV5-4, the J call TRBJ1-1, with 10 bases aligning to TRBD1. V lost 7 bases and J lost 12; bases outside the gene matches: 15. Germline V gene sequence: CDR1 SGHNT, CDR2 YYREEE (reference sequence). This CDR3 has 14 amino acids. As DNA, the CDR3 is TGTGCCAGCCGACAGGGGGCTCAAACCGGCGGGACTTTCTTT. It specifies CASRQGAQTGGTFF.

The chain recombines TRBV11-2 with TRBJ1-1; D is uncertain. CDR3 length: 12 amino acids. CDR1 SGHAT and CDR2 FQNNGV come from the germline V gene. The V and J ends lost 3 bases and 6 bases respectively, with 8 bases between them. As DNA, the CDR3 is TGTGCCAGCAGCTTGGGCCAGGCTGAAGCTTTCTTT. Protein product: CASSLGQAEAFF.

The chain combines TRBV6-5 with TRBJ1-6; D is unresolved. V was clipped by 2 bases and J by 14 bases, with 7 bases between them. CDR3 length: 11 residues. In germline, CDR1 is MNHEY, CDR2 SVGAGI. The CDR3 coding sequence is TGTGCCAGCAGTTACGACGGGTCCCTCCACTTT. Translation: CASSYDGSLHF.

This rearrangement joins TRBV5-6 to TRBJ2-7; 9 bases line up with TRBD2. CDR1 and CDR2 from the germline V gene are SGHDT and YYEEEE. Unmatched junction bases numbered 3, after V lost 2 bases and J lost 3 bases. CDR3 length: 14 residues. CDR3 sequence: CASSFISGSYEQYF. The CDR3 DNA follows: TGTGCCAGCAGCTTCATTAGCGGGAGCTACGAGCAGTACTTC. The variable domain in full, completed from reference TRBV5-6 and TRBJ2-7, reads DAGVTQSPTHLIKTRGQQVTLRCSPKSGHDTVSWYQQALGQGPQFIFQYYEEEERQRGNFPDRFSGHQFPNYSSELNVNALLLGDSALYLCASSFISGSYEQYFGPGTRLTVT.

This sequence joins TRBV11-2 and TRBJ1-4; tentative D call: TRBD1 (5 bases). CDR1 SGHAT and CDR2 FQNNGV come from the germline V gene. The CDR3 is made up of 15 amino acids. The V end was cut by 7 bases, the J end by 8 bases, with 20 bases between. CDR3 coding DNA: TGTGCCAGCACCCGCTTAGAAGGGGCAAGGGAAAAACTGTTTTTT. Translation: CASTRLEGAREKLFF.

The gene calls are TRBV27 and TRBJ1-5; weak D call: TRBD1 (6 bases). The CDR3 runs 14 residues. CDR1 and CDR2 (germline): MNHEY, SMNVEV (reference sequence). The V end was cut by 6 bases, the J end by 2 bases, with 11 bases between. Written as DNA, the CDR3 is TGTGCCAGCAGGATACAGGGAGGCAATCAGCCCCAGCATTTT. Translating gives CASRIQGGNQPQHF.

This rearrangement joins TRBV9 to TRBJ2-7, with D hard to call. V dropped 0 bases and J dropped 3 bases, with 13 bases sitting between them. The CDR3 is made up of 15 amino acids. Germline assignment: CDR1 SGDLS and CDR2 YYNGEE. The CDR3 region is CASSVADFGGYEQYF. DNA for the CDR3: TGTGCCAGCAGCGTAGCTGACTTTGGCGGCTACGAGCAGTACTTC.

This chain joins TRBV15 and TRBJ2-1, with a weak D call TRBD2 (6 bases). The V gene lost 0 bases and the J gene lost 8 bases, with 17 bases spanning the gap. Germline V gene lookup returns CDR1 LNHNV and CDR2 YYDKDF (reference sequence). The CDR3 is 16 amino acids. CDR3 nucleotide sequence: TGTGCCACCAGCAGAGATAAGCGGGCAGGGTTGGATGAGCAGTTCTTC. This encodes CATSRDKRAGLDEQFF.

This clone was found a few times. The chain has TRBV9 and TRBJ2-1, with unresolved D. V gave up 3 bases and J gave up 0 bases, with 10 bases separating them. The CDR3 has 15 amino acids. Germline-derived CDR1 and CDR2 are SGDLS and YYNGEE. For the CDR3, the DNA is TGTGCCAGCAGCGGCGTCGCGAGCTCCTACAATGAGCAGTTCTTC. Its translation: CASSGVASSYNEQFF.

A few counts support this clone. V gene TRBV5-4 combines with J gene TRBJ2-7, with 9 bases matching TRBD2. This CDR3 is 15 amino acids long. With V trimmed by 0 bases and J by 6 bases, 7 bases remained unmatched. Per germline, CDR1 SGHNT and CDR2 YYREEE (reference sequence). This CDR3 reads CASSLGAGGTSEQYF. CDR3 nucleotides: TGTGCCAGCAGCTTGGGGGCGGGGGGGACCTCCGAGCAGTACTTC.

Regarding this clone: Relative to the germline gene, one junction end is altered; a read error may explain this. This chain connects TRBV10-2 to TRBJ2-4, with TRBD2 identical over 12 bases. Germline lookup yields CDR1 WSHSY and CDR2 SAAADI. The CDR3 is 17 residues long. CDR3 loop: CASGDRLAGAKGGIQYF. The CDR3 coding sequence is TGCGCCAGCGGTGACCGACTAGCGGGAGCCAAAGGAGGCATTCAGTACTTC.